This TCR beta chain comes out of a study of Ad26.COV2.S vaccination and SARS-CoV-2 variants. Sequencing used immunoSEQ multiplex PCR; TCRdb keeps in-frame clones, though not all of them. The data hold some 450,000 clones, with 90% observed a single time. Stated treatment: around 19 received Ad26.COV2.S at low or high dose, single or two shots; 5 received placebo; per-sample allocation not given. Samples were taken on day 63 after the first vaccine or placebo injection. Germline V gene lookup returns CDR1 SGDLS and CDR2 YYNGEE. The CDR3 has 19 amino acids. Trimming cost V 3 bases and J 1 base; bases outside gene matches: 14.

This chain uses TRBV9 with TRBJ2-5; TRBD1 matches 11 bases. Specimen: peripheral blood, collected in a trial of Ad26.COV2.S vaccine versus placebo. The source of this sequence is a person aged 18-65 years who received the Ad26.COV2.S COVID-19 vaccine or a placebo. The CDR3 is CASSGGSLGTGGTQETQYF. DNA for the CDR3: TGTGCCAGCAGCGGCGGATCACTCGGGACAGGGGGGACCCAAGAGACCCAGTACTTC.